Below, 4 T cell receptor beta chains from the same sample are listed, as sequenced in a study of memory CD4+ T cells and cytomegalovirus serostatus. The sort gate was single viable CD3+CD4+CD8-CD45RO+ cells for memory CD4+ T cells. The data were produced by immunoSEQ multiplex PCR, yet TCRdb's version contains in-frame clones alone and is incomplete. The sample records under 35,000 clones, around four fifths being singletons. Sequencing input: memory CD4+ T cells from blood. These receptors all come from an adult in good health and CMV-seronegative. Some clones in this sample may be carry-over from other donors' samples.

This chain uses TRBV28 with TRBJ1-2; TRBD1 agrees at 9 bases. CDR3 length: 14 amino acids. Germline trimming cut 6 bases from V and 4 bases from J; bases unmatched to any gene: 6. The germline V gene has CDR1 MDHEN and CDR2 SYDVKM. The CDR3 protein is CASRRTGEFYGYTF. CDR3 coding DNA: TGTGCCAGCAGGAGGACAGGGGAGTTCTATGGCTACACCTTC.

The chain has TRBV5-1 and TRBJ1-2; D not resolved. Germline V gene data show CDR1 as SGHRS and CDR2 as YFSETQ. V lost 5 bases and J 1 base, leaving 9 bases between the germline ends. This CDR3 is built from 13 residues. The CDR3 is CASRRSDNYGYTF. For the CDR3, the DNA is TGCGCCAGCAGAAGATCTGATAACTATGGCTACACCTTC.

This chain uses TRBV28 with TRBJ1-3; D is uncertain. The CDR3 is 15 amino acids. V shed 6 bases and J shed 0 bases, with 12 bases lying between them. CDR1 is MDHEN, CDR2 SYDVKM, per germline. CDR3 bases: TGTGCCAGCAGCTCGACACCTCACTCTGGAAACACCATATATTTT. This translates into CASSSTPHSGNTIYF.

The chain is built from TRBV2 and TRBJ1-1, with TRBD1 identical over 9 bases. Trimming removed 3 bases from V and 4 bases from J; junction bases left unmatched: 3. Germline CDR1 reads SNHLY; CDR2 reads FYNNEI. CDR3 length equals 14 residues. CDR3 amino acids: CASSDLDRGTEAFF. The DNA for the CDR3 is TGTGCCAGCAGTGATCTGGACAGGGGCACTGAAGCTTTCTTT.